The T cell receptor beta chain described here comes from a study of identical twins. Germline CDR1 reads MNHEY; CDR2 reads SMNVEV (reference sequence). This CDR3 region has 13 residues. The V end lost 1 base, the J end lost 6 bases, and 6 bases lay between the germline ends. Broader study findings: Analyses based on zero insertions could be partly confounded by invariant MAIT and iNKT cells. Twins' surplus sharing was weaker for beta out-of-frame sequences.

This clonotype has a count of ten or more. What it recognizes is unknown. Healthy Caucasians supplied all donations. Template switching supplied a universal primer site; unique molecular identifiers were carried on the cDNA. TCRdb itself ran the 5' RACE reads through MiXCR, one entry per CDR3 protein. The data hold approximately 600,000 distinct CDR3 sequences, with roughly 9.5% observed a single time. The data also belong to a second study, concerning yellow fever vaccine responses in identical twins.

This chain joins TRBV27 and TRBJ2-2, with D perhaps matching TRBD2 (5 bases). Material for sequencing was PBMCs. The clonotype comes from a young woman in good health. The CDR3 loop reads CASSLLEAGELFF. CDR3 DNA sequence: TGTGCCAGCAGTTTATTGGAGGCCGGGGAGCTGTTTTTT.